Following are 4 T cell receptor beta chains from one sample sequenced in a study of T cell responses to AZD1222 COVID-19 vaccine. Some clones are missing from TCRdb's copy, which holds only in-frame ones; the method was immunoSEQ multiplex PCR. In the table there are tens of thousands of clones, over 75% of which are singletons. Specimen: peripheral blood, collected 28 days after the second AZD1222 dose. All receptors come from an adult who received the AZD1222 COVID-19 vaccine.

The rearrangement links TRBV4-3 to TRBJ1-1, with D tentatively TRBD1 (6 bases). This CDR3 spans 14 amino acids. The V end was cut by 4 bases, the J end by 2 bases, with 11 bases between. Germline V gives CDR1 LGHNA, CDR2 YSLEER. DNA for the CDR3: TGCGCCAGCAGCCGGGGACACCCCAACACTGAAGCTTTCTTT. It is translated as CASSRGHPNTEAFF.

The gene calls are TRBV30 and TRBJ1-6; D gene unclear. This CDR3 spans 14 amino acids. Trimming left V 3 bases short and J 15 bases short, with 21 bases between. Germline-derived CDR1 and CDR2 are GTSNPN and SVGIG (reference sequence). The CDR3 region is CAWSAGLGIPVLHF. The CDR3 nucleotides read TGTGCCTGGAGCGCGGGGTTGGGGATCCCGGTCCTCCACTTT.

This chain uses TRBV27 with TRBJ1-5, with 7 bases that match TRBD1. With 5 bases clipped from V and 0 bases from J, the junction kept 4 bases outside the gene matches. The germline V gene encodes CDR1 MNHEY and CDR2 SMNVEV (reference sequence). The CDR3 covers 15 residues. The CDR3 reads CASSPRTGSNQPQHF. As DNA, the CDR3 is TGTGCCAGCAGTCCCCGGACAGGTAGCAATCAGCCCCAGCATTTT.

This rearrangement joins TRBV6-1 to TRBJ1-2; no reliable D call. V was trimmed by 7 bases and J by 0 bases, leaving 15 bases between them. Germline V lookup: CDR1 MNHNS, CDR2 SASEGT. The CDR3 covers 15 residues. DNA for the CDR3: TGTGCCAGCAAGGCGAAGTCCCTTTCTAACTATGGCTACACCTTC. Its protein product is CASKAKSLSNYGYTF.